These 12 T cell receptor beta chains were sequenced from one sample in a study of T-cell memory formation after mild COVID-19 (dated by TCRdb to 2020 to 2023). Libraries were built with 5' RACE. The sequencer listed for this sample is Illumina NovaSeq 6000. TCRdb handled the public reads itself, with Q25 trimming in fastp and clone calling in MiXCR, and kept productive beta chains. Duplicate CDR3 protein sequences are folded into a single record with the most common DNA and genes. The sample data list roughly 380,000 distinct CDR3 sequences, and 25% to 30% of these were observed just once. The ten biggest clones cover 13% of the sample. The sample consisted of PBMCs or a T cell subset sorted from them (not recorded which). The receptors stem from an adult woman who had mild COVID-19 (a few samples of this study predate the infection). The sample titles of this study are shuffled in the database, so cell type and time point are left out; the donor was told from shared clones.

The V call is TRBV3-1, the J call TRBJ2-1; D is ambiguous. The V gene's germline CDR1 is LGHDT and CDR2 YNNKEL (reference sequence). Trimming cost V 5 bases and J 0 bases, with 14 bases left between them. This CDR3 has 16 residues. The CDR3 coding sequence is TGTGCCAGCAGCTCCCCGTTTCCTAGCTCCTACAATGAGCAGTTCTTC. Amino acids: CASSSPFPSSYNEQFF.

This clonotype was seen a few times. The chain uses TRBV20-1 and TRBJ2-3, with 7 bases fitting TRBD2. Per germline, CDR1 DFQATT and CDR2 SNEGSKA (reference sequence). The CDR3 totals 15 residues. J was trimmed by 4 bases and V by 1 base; bases with no gene match: 8. The chain's CDR3 is CSARGLADTSDTQYF. In nucleotides, the CDR3 is TGCAGTGCTAGAGGGCTAGCGGATACATCAGATACGCAGTATTTT.

V is TRBV5-6 and J is TRBJ2-3; D unclear. From germline, CDR1 is SGHDT and CDR2 YYEEEE. The CDR3 has 16 residues. V was shortened by 0 bases and J by 4 bases, with 15 bases between the two germline ends. The CDR3 is CASSLGPAFLPDTQYF. CDR3 in DNA: TGTGCCAGCAGCTTGGGCCCAGCATTCTTGCCAGATACGCAGTATTTT.

V is TRBV7-9 and J is TRBJ2-1, with TRBD2 matching 8 bases. The CDR3 is 14 amino acids. Germline V gene data show CDR1 as SEHNR and CDR2 as FQNEAQ (reference sequence). The trim removed 7 bases at V and 7 bases at J, leaving 9 bases unmatched. CDR3 region: CASIVVERENEQFF. Here the CDR3 DNA reads TGTGCCAGCATAGTAGTGGAGCGGGAGAATGAGCAGTTCTTC.

The chain couples TRBV20-1 to TRBJ2-1; D unclear. The V end lost 5 bases, the J end lost 10 bases, and 12 bases lay between the germline ends. Germline-derived CDR1 and CDR2 are DFQATT and SNEGSKA (reference sequence). The length of the CDR3 is 11 residues. DNA for the CDR3: TGCAGTGCTCGTCGAGGCGGAGAGCAGTTCTTC. Translation gives CSARRGGEQFF.

V and J are TRBV5-6 and TRBJ1-4; D gene unclear. Germline V gene data show CDR1 as SGHDT and CDR2 as YYEEEE. The CDR3 extends over 14 amino acids. Trimming stripped 3 bases from V and 7 bases from J, with 13 bases between. CDR3 residues: CASSSGPTSEKLFF. CDR3 nucleotides: TGTGCCAGCAGCTCTGGACCCACATCTGAAAAACTGTTTTTT. The full variable domain, completed using reference TRBV5-6 and TRBJ1-4, is DAGVTQSPTHLIKTRGQQVTLRCSPKSGHDTVSWYQQALGQGPQFIFQYYEEEERQRGNFPDRFSGHQFPNYSSELNVNALLLGDSALYLCASSSGPTSEKLFFGSGTQLSVL.

This chain uses TRBV7-9 with TRBJ2-7, with D possibly TRBD1 on 6 matching bases. V was cut by 5 bases and J by 3 bases, with 11 bases left in between. The CDR3 runs to 13 residues. Germline assignment: CDR1 SEHNR and CDR2 FQNEAQ (reference sequence). The CDR3 loop reads CASSPTGHYEQYF. The CDR3 DNA sequence: TGTGCCAGCAGCCCGACAGGTCACTACGAGCAGTACTTC. Looking up the rest from reference TRBV7-9 and TRBJ2-7 gives the full variable domain: DTGVSQNPRHKITKRGQNVTFRCDPISEHNRLYWYRQTLGQGPEFLTYFQNEAQLEKSRLLSDRFSAERPKGSFSTLEIQRTEQGDSAMYLCASSPTGHYEQYFGPGTRLTVT.

J is TRBJ2-2 and V is TRBV7-2; the D is unclear. Germline V gene sequence: CDR1 SGHTA, CDR2 FQGNSA. This CDR3 contains 14 residues. Deletions cut 1 base from V and 6 bases from J, with 9 bases between. CDR3 region: CASSLVVGSGELFF. CDR3 sequence (DNA): TGTGCCAGCAGCTTAGTGGTGGGGTCCGGGGAGCTGTTTTTT.

V usage is TRBV7-8 and J usage is TRBJ2-1, with 8 bases aligning to TRBD1. Germline CDR1 is SGHVS and CDR2 is FQNEAQ. CDR3 size: 13 residues. J gave up 7 bases and V 4 bases, and 3 bases lay outside the gene matches. DNA for the CDR3: TGTGCCAGCAGCTCGACAGGGGATAATGAGCAGTTCTTC. Translation gives CASSSTGDNEQFF.

This clonotype was seen more than once but under ten times. The V call is TRBV6-5, the J call TRBJ1-1; 7 bases agree with TRBD1. With 6 bases clipped from V and 0 bases from J, the junction kept 10 bases outside the gene matches. The CDR3 sequence is 16 residues long. Germline V gene lookup returns CDR1 MNHEY and CDR2 SVGAGI. The CDR3: CASRPGGEYMNTEAFF. CDR3 coding DNA: TGTGCCAGCAGGCCAGGGGGGGAATACATGAACACTGAAGCTTTCTTT.

CDR3 residues: CAGSGTGGEQYF. CDR3 bases: TGTGCCGGTAGCGGGACAGGGGGGGAGCAGTACTTC. V is TRBV7-3 and J is TRBJ2-7, with 11 bases identical to TRBD1. V was pared by 11 bases and J by 7 bases, with 7 bases of the junction left unmatched. This CDR3 region has 12 residues. The germline CDR1 and CDR2 sequences are SGHTA and FQGTGA.

The rearrangement links TRBV20-1 to TRBJ1-5; D gene unclear. Germline CDR1 is DFQATT and CDR2 is SNEGSKA (reference sequence). This CDR3 comprises 13 residues. V was shortened by 2 bases and J by 6 bases, with 11 bases between the two germline ends. As DNA, the CDR3 is TGCAGTGCTAGATCTGGCCCGTCTCAGCCCCAGCATTTT. It yields the protein CSARSGPSQPQHF.